This T cell receptor beta chain was obtained from a study of identical twins (dated by TCRdb to the mid-2010s). Notes on the research overall: To test whether fetal clonotypes persist, the study used deep sequencing on TCR alpha and beta repertoires from monozygotic twins, unrelated adults of various ages, and cord blood. Replicate twin experiments were performed at different times using different library preparation protocols to rule out contamination.

Only healthy Caucasian donors were included. CDR1 and CDR2, per the germline V gene (reference sequence), are DFQATT and SNEGSKA. CDR3 length: 14 amino acids, cysteine to phenylalanine. Only the CDR3 portion is preserved as DNA: 42 bases, with reading frame beginning at the first base. V is shortened by 2 bases, J by 1 base, and the region joining them spans 10 bases. This clonotype was detected a few times. No cognate antigen has been identified for it. The sample holds no much larger clone one base away, and base qualities are not on file. Preparation of the library involved 5' RACE. The sequencing machine was an Illumina HiSeq 2000. A universal primer binding site was added through template switching, and the final cDNA carried a unique molecular identifier so that TCR cDNA molecules could be counted accurately. Specific primers in the conserved constant-segment region were used to synthesize first-strand cDNA for the TCR alpha and beta chains. Each cDNA library was double barcoded, with a SMART-Mk sample barcode plus Illumina barcodes, to control for contamination. Two successive PCR steps introduced TruSeq adapter sequences along with Illumina sample barcodes. Sequencing of the TCR alpha and beta cDNA libraries was done on the Illumina HiSeq platform using custom primers. Turning to the authors' computational methods: MiGEC was used to process raw reads and extract unique molecular identifiers, and MiXCR was used to find CDR3 positions. Recombination models were inferred per individual with the repgenHMM and IGoR tools using an EM algorithm. Shared clonotypes were analyzed with the tcR package in R, and sharing was normalized by the product of cloneset sizes. To study raw recombination free of thymic and clonal selection effects, out-of-frame nonproductive sequences were analyzed. TCRdb reanalyzed the raw reads on its own, using fastp at Q25 for trimming and MiXCR for clone calling, and kept in-frame beta chains. Rows with one shared CDR3 protein collapse into an entry with the most common genes and DNA. The V and J calls shown here were made by TCRdb, not taken from the authors' results. The sample yields 1.5 million to 2 million distinct CDR3 sequences; under 35% were counted once. Together, the top ten hold over 0.25% of the sample.

Results and caveats for the whole study, not just this receptor: In monozygotic twins, out-of-frame TCR alpha sharing was systematically underestimated by recombination models, although the models agreed with sharing between unrelated individuals. Fewer insertions were carried by abundant cord blood beta clonotypes; a weaker similar trend was observed in young adult naive repertoires, while no such trend was observed in memory repertoires. In beta out-of-frame sequences, excess twin sharing was weaker, because having fewer shared sequences lowered the signal-to-noise ratio. Conclusions relied on cross-sectional statistical analysis, since the same donors could not be followed over many years. Invariant T cells such as MAIT and iNKT could partly confound zero-insertion analyses, though diverse VJ usage argued against this for most clonotypes. Out-of-frame TCR alpha sequences shared between twins showed an excess of low generation-probability sequences compared with coincidental sharing between unrelated individuals.

Sequencing used cord blood. This TCR came from a newborn girl in good health. The sequence links TRBV20-1 to TRBJ2-3; matching of 5 bases hints at TRBD2 as the D gene. The CDR3 corresponds to CSARPFSGTDTQYF. Here is the DNA: TGCAGTGCTAGACCGTTTAGCGGCACAGATACGCAGTATTTT.